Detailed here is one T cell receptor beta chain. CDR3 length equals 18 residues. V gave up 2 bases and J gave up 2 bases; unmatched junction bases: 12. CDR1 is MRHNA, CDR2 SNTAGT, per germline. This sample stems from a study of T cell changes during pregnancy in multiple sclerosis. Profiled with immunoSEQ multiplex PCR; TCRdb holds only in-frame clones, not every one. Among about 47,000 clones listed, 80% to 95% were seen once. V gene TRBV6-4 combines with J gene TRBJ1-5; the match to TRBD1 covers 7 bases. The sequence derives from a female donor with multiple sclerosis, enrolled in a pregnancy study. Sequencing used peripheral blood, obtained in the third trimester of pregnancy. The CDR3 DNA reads TGTGCCAGCAGTGACCCCAGGGGGATAACCAGGGGCAATCAGCCCCAGCATTTT. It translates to CASSDPRGITRGNQPQHF.